Below, 27 T cell receptor beta chains from the same sample are listed, as sequenced in a study of blood T cell repertoires in COVID-19. The method was immunoSEQ multiplex PCR; TCRdb's version includes in-frame clones alone and lacks a portion of them. Of over 70,000 clones in the sample, 70% to 85% were seen once. Input material: peripheral blood. The receptor set was obtained from a woman in her fifties or sixties with acute or convalescent COVID-19.

This clone was seen more than once but under ten times. V is TRBV7-9 and J is TRBJ1-2, with 9 bases aligning to TRBD1. Trimming cost V 3 bases and J 6 bases; bases outside gene matches: 11. There are 16 residues in the CDR3. Germline loops: CDR1 SEHNR, CDR2 FQNEAQ (reference sequence). DNA for the CDR3: TGTGCCAGCAGCTTGGGGACAGGGAGGGATGGAAATGGCTACACCTTC. Its translation is CASSLGTGRDGNGYTF. Full variable domain (remainder filled in from reference TRBV7-9 and TRBJ1-2): DTGVSQNPRHKITKRGQNVTFRCDPISEHNRLYWYRQTLGQGPEFLTYFQNEAQLEKSRLLSDRFSAERPKGSFSTLEIQRTEQGDSAMYLCASSLGTGRDGNGYTFGSGTRLTVV.

The V and J genes are TRBV3-1 (or the pseudogene TRBV3-2) and TRBJ1-2; 8 bases align to TRBD1. Germline V gene data show CDR1 as LGHDT and CDR2 as YNNKEL (reference sequence). The CDR3 extends over 16 amino acids. The V segment lost 0 bases and the J segment 4 bases; nucleotides outside the gene matches: 7. The chain's CDR3 is CASSQDLTGASYGYTF. CDR3 coding DNA: TGTGCCAGCAGCCAAGACTTGACAGGGGCGAGCTATGGCTACACCTTC.

The table lists this clone with a few counts. The genes are TRBV14 and TRBJ1-2; a possible D gene is TRBD1 (6 bases). This CDR3 has 13 amino acids. Germline V gives CDR1 SGHDN, CDR2 FVKESK. Trimming took 5 bases from V and 9 from J, leaving 16 bases between them. The CDR3 DNA reads as TGTGCCAGCAGCTCCCTTTCGAGGGGGAGCTACACCTTC. Protein sequence: CASSSLSRGSYTF.

The rearrangement uses TRBV27 and TRBJ1-2; 8 positions match TRBD1. The CDR3 length is 14 residues. The V gene's germline CDR1 is MNHEY and CDR2 SMNVEV (reference sequence). With V trimmed by 4 bases and J by 4 bases, 5 bases remained unmatched. The CDR3 region is CASSSGGQVYGYTF. In DNA, the CDR3 is TGTGCCAGCAGTTCGGGGGGACAGGTCTATGGCTACACCTTC.

This chain joins TRBV15 and TRBJ1-1; perhaps TRBD1 as D (6 bases). Germline values: CDR1 LNHNV, CDR2 YYDKDF (reference sequence). The V and J ends lost 5 bases and 1 base respectively, with 11 bases between them. This CDR3 is 14 amino acids long. CDR3 in amino acids: CATSASQGNTEAFF. CDR3 DNA: TGTGCCACCAGCGCATCACAGGGGAACACTGAAGCTTTCTTT. Full variable domain (missing parts from reference TRBV15 and TRBJ1-1): DAMVIQNPRYQVTQFGKPVTLSCSQTLNHNVMYWYQQKSSQAPKLLFHYYDKDFNNEADTPDNFQSRRPNTSFCFLDIRSPGLGDTAMYLCATSASQGNTEAFFGQGTRLTVV.

This chain joins TRBV7-2 and TRBJ1-1; D may be TRBD1 (6 bases). The CDR3 length is 15 residues. Between the trimmed V and J ends, which lost 1 base and 6 bases, there was a span of 15 bases. The germline CDR1 and CDR2 sequences are SGHTA and FQGNSA. The CDR3 coding sequence is TGTGCCAGCAGCTTAGAAGGCAGGGGTGGCGCTGAAGCTTTCTTT. Its translation is CASSLEGRGGAEAFF.

The chain links TRBV5-1 to TRBJ2-6; a possible D gene is TRBD2 (5 bases). The V gene lost 3 bases and the J gene lost 0 bases, with 22 bases spanning the gap. This CDR3 has 20 residues. CDR1 SGHRS and CDR2 YFSETQ come from the germline V gene. This CDR3 is CASSSGGGGITLSGANVLTF. The CDR3 DNA sequence: TGCGCCAGCAGCTCCGGAGGCGGCGGAATAACCCTCTCTGGGGCCAACGTCCTGACTTTC.

The chain links TRBV28 to TRBJ2-4, with a weak D call TRBD1 (5 bases). This CDR3 contains 17 residues. Trimming removed 6 bases at V and 0 bases at J, with 18 bases between. The germline CDR1 and CDR2 sequences are MDHEN and SYDVKM. CDR3: CASSPLGQSLAKNIQYF. The CDR3 DNA reads as TGTGCCAGCAGCCCGCTTGGACAATCACTAGCCAAAAACATTCAGTACTTC.

J is TRBJ2-3 and V is TRBV19; 7 positions agree with TRBD1. The germline gives CDR1 LNHDA, CDR2 SQIVND (reference sequence). The CDR3 sequence is 15 residues long. V shed 3 bases, J shed 0 bases, and the junction held 3 bases outside the gene matches. The CDR3 region is CASSIRDSSTDTQYF. The DNA for the CDR3 is TGTGCCAGTAGTATCAGGGACAGCAGCACAGATACGCAGTATTTT.

This clone was recorded a few times. The V and J genes are TRBV5-1 and TRBJ2-1, with TRBD1 matching over 10 bases. CDR1 and CDR2 from the germline V gene are SGHRS and YFSETQ. Losses at the gene ends were 3 bases for V and 5 bases for J; bases not matched to a gene: 8. This CDR3 is built from 16 residues. CDR3 region: CASSSSPGQGNNEQFF. The CDR3 DNA follows: TGCGCCAGCAGCTCATCACCGGGACAGGGGAACAATGAGCAGTTCTTC.

The count of this clone is one. V is TRBV6-5 and J is TRBJ2-7, with a tentative D call TRBD2 (5 bases). The V gene lost 7 bases and the J gene lost 7 bases, with 20 bases spanning the gap. The V gene's germline CDR1 is MNHEY and CDR2 SVGAGI. The CDR3 is 14 residues long. The CDR3 loop reads CASTISGLLLEQYF. The CDR3 DNA is TGTGCCAGCACCATATCTGGACTTTTGCTTGAGCAGTACTTC.

The chain employs TRBV29-1 and TRBJ1-1; 7 bases agree with TRBD1. The length of the CDR3 is 14 residues. The ends lost 4 bases at V and 2 bases at J; junction bases unmatched: 7. Germline V gives CDR1 SQVTM, CDR2 ANQGSEA. CDR3 sequence: CSVGVGGLNTEAFF. The CDR3 coding sequence is TGCAGCGTTGGGGTAGGGGGCCTTAACACTGAAGCTTTCTTT.

This chain connects TRBV7-9 to TRBJ2-1, with 7 nucleotides matching TRBD2. This CDR3 comprises 14 residues. The V segment lost 4 bases and the J segment 4 bases; nucleotides outside the gene matches: 4. Germline V gives CDR1 SEHNR, CDR2 FQNEAQ (reference sequence). CDR3 nucleotides: TGTGCCAGCAGCTGGGGGGGTCTTTACAATGAGCAGTTCTTC. Amino acids: CASSWGGLYNEQFF.

This clone was found once. This chain joins TRBV5-1 and TRBJ2-5, with a tentative D call TRBD2 (6 bases). Per germline, CDR1 SGHRS and CDR2 YFSETQ. V lost 3 bases to trimming and J lost 3 bases, with 9 bases between them. The CDR3 is made up of 13 amino acids. In DNA form, the CDR3 reads TGCGCCAGCAGCTCCCGGACTAAAGAGACCCAGTACTTC. This codes for CASSSRTKETQYF.

The genes are TRBV11-2 and TRBJ1-2; weak D call: TRBD1 (5 bases). The germline CDR1 and CDR2 sequences are SGHAT and FQNNGV. CDR3 length: 15 amino acids. V lost 5 bases to trimming and J lost 4 bases, with 17 bases between them. The CDR3 DNA is TGTGCCAGCAGCCCACCAGCGGGGGGGGGCTATGGCTACACCTTC. Protein sequence: CASSPPAGGGYGYTF.

The CDR3 DNA reads as TGTGCCAGCAGCTTAGAGGGGATTAACTATGGCTACACCTTC. This sequence encodes CASSLEGINYGYTF. The rearrangement uses TRBV7-9 and TRBJ1-2; perhaps TRBD1 as D (5 bases). Germline CDR1 reads SEHNR; CDR2 reads FQNEAQ (reference sequence). The V and J ends lost 1 base and 1 base respectively, with 7 bases between them. CDR3 length: 14 amino acids.

The J gene is TRBJ2-7, the V gene TRBV25-1, with D possibly matching TRBD2 (5 bases). Trimming stripped 7 bases from V and 2 bases from J, with 15 bases between. Germline lookup yields CDR1 MGHDK and CDR2 SYGVNS. The CDR3 loop spans 14 amino acids. Written as DNA, the CDR3 is TGTGCCAGCATCCCCTCGGGAACGGCCTACGAGCAGTACTTC. This translates into CASIPSGTAYEQYF.

This rearrangement joins TRBV7-9 to TRBJ1-6; D might be TRBD1 (5 bases). The V end lost 5 bases, the J end lost 9 bases, and 14 bases lay between the germline ends. Germline V gene data show CDR1 as SEHNR and CDR2 as FQNEAQ (reference sequence). The CDR3 extends over 14 amino acids. CDR3 DNA sequence: TGTGCCAGCAGCGTCGGACACAGATTTTCACCCCTCCACTTT. Its protein is CASSVGHRFSPLHF.

The V gene is TRBV16, the J gene TRBJ1-6; no firm D call. V shed 4 bases and J shed 10 bases, with 14 bases lying between them. This CDR3 is 14 amino acids long. Germline CDR1 KGHSY, CDR2 FQNENV. The CDR3 bases are TGTGCCAGCAGCCTCCAAGAGGGAGGCTCACCCCTCCACTTT. The encoded protein is CASSLQEGGSPLHF.

The J gene is TRBJ2-5, the V gene TRBV7-9; D is uncertain. Germline values: CDR1 SEHNR, CDR2 FQNEAQ (reference sequence). This CDR3 is built from 17 residues. Trimming took off 5 bases at V and 0 bases at J, with 19 bases between the two ends. CDR3 nucleotides: TGTGCCAGCAGCACAGTGGGTGGGCCGGATTACCAAGAGACCCAGTACTTC. This gives the protein CASSTVGGPDYQETQYF.

This clone showed up just once. The chain recombines TRBV3-1 (or the pseudogene TRBV3-2) with TRBJ1-2; possibly TRBD1 for D (5 bases). There are 18 residues in the CDR3. Germline V lookup: CDR1 LGHDT, CDR2 YNNKEL (reference sequence). Trimming removed 4 bases from V and 2 bases from J, with 23 bases in between. The CDR3 DNA is TGTGCCAGCAGCCTAGAGCTCTCGAAAAAGGACAACAACTATGGCTACACCTTC. Amino acids: CASSLELSKKDNNYGYTF.

The chain links TRBV6-5 to TRBJ2-3; tentative D call: TRBD1 (6 bases). This CDR3 region has 16 residues. CDR1 and CDR2 from the germline V gene are MNHEY and SVGAGI. Trimming pared 0 bases from V and 4 bases from J, leaving 14 bases between. CDR3 loop: CASSYSDRSGADTQYF. CDR3 nucleotide sequence: TGTGCCAGCAGTTACTCTGACAGGTCCGGGGCAGATACGCAGTATTTT.

The chain is built from TRBV12-3 or TRBV12-4 and TRBJ2-2; D is perhaps TRBD2 (5 bases). The CDR3 sequence is 12 residues long. CDR3 amino acids: CAGGPGTGELFF. The DNA for the CDR3 is TGTGCTGGCGGACCGGGGACCGGGGAGCTGTTTTTT.

The chain combines TRBV6-5 with TRBJ1-5, with unresolved D. The CDR3 length is 15 residues. Germline V gene data show CDR1 as MNHEY and CDR2 as SVGAGI. The germline V and J ends were trimmed by 5 bases and 1 base, with 12 bases remaining between them. DNA of the CDR3: TGTGCCAGCAGTAAGGACGGGGAGAGCAATCAGCCCCAGCATTTT. Amino acids: CASSKDGESNQPQHF.

Concerning this clone: Sequence at one end of the junction differs from germline and may be a read error. This sequence joins TRBV5-1 and TRBJ1-2, with D perhaps TRBD1 (5 bases). The germline V gene encodes CDR1 SGHRS and CDR2 YFSETQ. The CDR3 has 13 amino acids. CDR3 amino acids: CASSSQTERLSHF. In nucleotides, the CDR3 is TGCGCCAGCAGCTCGCAGACAGAGCGTTTATCACACTTC. The full variable domain, its missing parts supplied by reference TRBV5-1 and TRBJ1-2, is KAGVTQTPRYLIKTRGQQVTLSCSPISGHRSVSWYQQTPGQGLQFLFEYFSETQRNKGNFPGRFSGRQFSNSRSEMNVSTLELGDSALYLCASSSQTERLSHFGSGTRLTVV.

The CDR3 nucleotides read TGTGCCAGCAGTGAGCCAGGGGTAACTCAGCCCCAGCATTTT. Residues: CASSEPGVTQPQHF. V usage is TRBV6-1 and J usage is TRBJ1-5; D is possibly TRBD1 (6 bases). The CDR3 totals 14 residues. Trimming stripped 3 bases from V and 6 bases from J, with 12 bases between. CDR1 is MNHNS and CDR2 is SASEGT in the germline V gene.

This chain uses TRBV4-1 with TRBJ1-1; TRBD1 matches 9 bases. With 5 bases clipped from V and 5 bases from J, the junction kept 6 bases outside the gene matches. CDR1 MGHRA and CDR2 YSYEKL come from the germline V gene. The CDR3 extends over 14 amino acids. The CDR3 DNA follows: TGCGCCAGCAGCGCAGGGGACAGGGAGACTGAAGCTTTCTTT. Its translation is CASSAGDRETEAFF.